The clone carrying this T cell receptor beta chain appeared a few times. Its target is not known. The CDR3 consists of 14 residues. V shed 4 bases and J shed 1 base, with 7 bases lying between them. In germline, CDR1 is SNHLY, CDR2 FYNNEI. All of the isolated RNA was reverse transcribed, so expressed TCRB transcripts were sequenced. Sequenced by immunoSEQ multiplex PCR; TCRdb stores in-frame clones only, minus some. The sample lists 200,000 to 300,000 clones, approximately 11% seen once, with approximately 0.015% in the top ten. The data are from a study of beta chain features in type 1 diabetes. Whole-study context: Regarding age, gender and cell yields, patients proved similar to healthy donors.

Study results and caveats: The study left unresolved whether HLA type influences TCRB rearrangement. Researchers caution that PCR might favor shorter templates, equally among patients and controls. Shortening of TCRB CDR3s, moderate but significant, appeared in all four CD4+ subsets of Type 1 diabetes patients.

One heparinised draw, averaging roughly 100 mL, was taken per donor. The gene calls are TRBV2 and TRBJ1-4; no clear D. This receptor was obtained from a young man with type 1 diabetes. The sample was naive CD4+ T cells from blood. The DNA of the CDR3 is TGTGCCAGCAGTGGTCGCAGAACTAATGAAAAACTGTTTTTT. Translating it yields CASSGRRTNEKLFF.